The 8 T cell receptor beta chains given below trace back to one sample, sequenced in a study of shared clonotypes between healthy human individuals. TCRdb's copy holds only in-frame clones and misses some; the assay was immunoSEQ multiplex PCR. The sample shows roughly 1.4 million clones, approximately 98.5% of them seen only once. Sequences were obtained from naive CD4+ T cells sorted from blood. Noted subset: CD45RA+ positively selected. These receptors all come from a man under 40 in good health.

On this clone itself: This same CDR3 is encoded by further DNA sequences in the sample. V gene TRBV14 combines with J gene TRBJ2-3, with D hard to call. CDR1 SGHDN and CDR2 FVKESK come from the germline V gene. The CDR3 spans 12 residues. V lost 4 bases to trimming and J lost 2 bases, with 4 bases between them. The CDR3 loop is CASSPFTDTQYF. The CDR3 coding sequence is TGTGCCAGCAGCCCATTCACAGATACGCAGTATTTT.

The CDR3 here is CASSATIGADTQYF. As DNA, the CDR3 is TGCGCCAGCAGTGCGACGATCGGAGCAGATACGCAGTATTTT. The J gene is TRBJ2-3, the V gene TRBV10-1; D unresolved. Germline V gene sequence: CDR1 WNHNN, CDR2 SYGVQD (reference sequence). V was pared by 4 bases and J by 4 bases, with 12 bases between. The CDR3 is 14 residues long.

V usage is TRBV5-4 and J usage is TRBJ2-5, with 12 bases lining up with TRBD2. The CDR3 covers 16 residues. Germline CDR1 SGHNT, CDR2 YYREEE (reference sequence). Germline trimming cut 3 bases from V and 5 bases from J; bases unmatched to any gene: 8. CDR3 protein: CASSSQGLAGQETQYF. The CDR3 DNA sequence: TGTGCCAGCAGCTCACAAGGACTAGCGGGACAGGAGACCCAGTACTTC. Filled out from reference TRBV5-4 and TRBJ2-5, the complete variable domain reads ETGVTQSPTHLIKTRGQQVTLRCSSQSGHNTVSWYQQALGQGPQFIFQYYREEENGRGNFPPRFSGLQFPNYSSELNVNALELDDSALYLCASSSQGLAGQETQYFGPGTRLLVL.

The table lists this clone with a count of one. The chain combines TRBV30 with TRBJ2-4; no reliable D call. Trimming took off 4 bases at V and 9 bases at J, with 16 bases between the two ends. CDR1 and CDR2 from the germline V gene are GTSNPN and SVGIG (reference sequence). The CDR3 consists of 13 residues. CDR3 residues: CAWKPTGHGIQYF. The DNA for the CDR3 is TGTGCCTGGAAACCCACCGGGCACGGCATTCAGTACTTC.

This chain uses TRBV5-1 with TRBJ2-2; 8 positions match TRBD1. CDR1 is SGHRS, CDR2 YFSETQ, per germline. The CDR3 has 16 residues. The ends lost 3 bases at V and 6 bases at J; junction bases unmatched: 10. DNA of the CDR3: TGCGCCAGCAGCTCTGGACAGGGAGGTAGCGCCGGGGAGCTGTTTTTT. It is translated as CASSSGQGGSAGELFF.

This clone was counted a single time. V usage is TRBV19 and J usage is TRBJ2-3, with 7 nucleotides matching TRBD1. The ends lost 3 bases at V and 1 base at J; junction bases unmatched: 13. The CDR3 sequence is 18 residues long. Germline assignment: CDR1 LNHDA and CDR2 SQIVND (reference sequence). The CDR3 DNA reads TGTGCCAGTAGTATGCCCTTCGCCGGGACAGCCCGCACAGATACGCAGTATTTT. Translation: CASSMPFAGTARTDTQYF.

The rearrangement links TRBV2 to TRBJ2-7, with D possibly TRBD1 on 5 matching bases. The ends were cut back, 1 base at V and 3 bases at J, with 10 bases in the middle. Germline V gene sequence: CDR1 SNHLY, CDR2 FYNNEI. CDR3 length: 14 residues. The CDR3 nucleotides are TGTGCCAGCAGTGAAGGCAGGGTAGGCTACGAGCAGTACTTC. Encoded protein: CASSEGRVGYEQYF.

This clone was found once. V gene TRBV2 combines with J gene TRBJ1-5; 9 nucleotides match TRBD1. V lost 8 bases to trimming and J lost 6 bases; unmatched junction nucleotides: 8. The CDR3 has 14 amino acids. The germline V gene has CDR1 SNHLY and CDR2 FYNNEI. CDR3 loop: CASRMDRGGQPQHF. CDR3 sequence (DNA): TGTGCCAGCCGAATGGACAGGGGAGGTCAGCCCCAGCATTTT.